The rows below give T cell receptor beta chains drawn from one sample of a study of blood T cell repertoires in COVID-19. Assay: immunoSEQ multiplex PCR; the TCRdb copy retains only in-frame clones and omits some. The sample includes about 200,000 clones, 85% to 90% of them seen just once. Material: peripheral blood. These TCRs come from a man in his forties or fifties with active or convalescent COVID-19. CDR3s include the opening cysteine and the closing phenylalanine or tryptophan. Expanded clones get a size class; other rows say once, few or many, or leave the size out.

NA,TRBJ2-1,TRBV5-1,CASSLGLVNNEQFF
NA,TRBJ2-5,TRBV6-6,CASSGTKETQYF
NA,TRBJ2-3,TRBV2,CASSQYRVFRTDTQYF
NA,TRBJ2-7,TRBV29-1,CSVEAGYEQYF
NA,TRBJ2-3,TRBV11-3,CASSLERQGNTDTQYF
NA,TRBJ1-1,TRBV7-8,CASSGNDRGREAFF
NA,TRBJ2-7,TRBV7-9,CASSREEKQYF
NA,TRBJ1-5,TRBV19,CASRSWGGNQPQHF
few,TRBJ1-1,TRBV27,CASSPGGVTEAFF
NA,TRBJ1-5,TRBV19,CASREGAGGNQPQHF
NA,TRBJ1-4,TRBV29-1,CSVEDYMGAGNEKLFF
NA,TRBJ1-2,TRBV28,CASSDGLTEGYTF
NA,TRBJ1-2,TRBV9,CASSVAGGSGYTF
few,TRBJ1-2,TRBV19,CASNFKGQSIYGYTF
NA,TRBJ2-1,TRBV10-3,CAIGTFDDEQFF
NA,TRBJ1-1,TRBV14,CASSQDLGEGVTEAFF
NA,TRBJ2-5,TRBV3-1/TRBV3-2,CASSLRTSGGKETQYF
few,TRBJ2-2,TRBV19,CASILGIGTGELFF
few,TRBJ2-7,TRBV7-2,CASSFRTGNTYEQYF
NA,TRBJ2-7,TRBV5-1,CASSRGQGDYEQYF
NA,TRBJ2-3,TRBV6-4,CASSDSWLAGGTTDTQYF
NA,TRBJ2-2,TRBV28,CASSFRSAGELFF
NA,TRBJ1-5,TRBV21-1,CASSNFISGRGAIQPQHF
NA,TRBJ1-1,TRBV12-5,CASGQRQGSLEAFF
few,TRBJ2-5,TRBV19,CASSRSGPTVGETQYF
NA,TRBJ1-1,TRBV11-3,CASSLAVTDYEAFF
NA,TRBJ1-2,TRBV4-2,CASSQEEAVPVAGYTF
few,TRBJ1-3,TRBV6-6,CASSYGAAFSGNTIYF
NA,TRBJ2-1,TRBV5-1,CASSFLAGDYNEQFF
NA,TRBJ2-2,TRBV10-3,CAISEGSRGTGELFF
once,TRBJ1-2,TRBV4-3,CASSQALTGGYGYTF